Described below is a single T cell receptor (beta chain) sequence and its context. Seattle patient enrollment occurred during active infection, with longitudinal follow-up thereafter. The sample originates from a study of blood T cell repertoires in COVID-19. Study details: Material from acute and convalescent COVID-19 was sourced from the United States, Italy and Spain. The analysed material was cDNA or gDNA that came from T cells, B-cell-depleted T cells, or PBMCs.

Profiled with immunoSEQ multiplex PCR; TCRdb holds only in-frame clones, not every one. Among 250,000 to 300,000 clones listed, 90% to 95% were seen once. The J segment lost 6 bases and the V segment lost 0 bases, leaving 6 bases of the junction unmatched. This CDR3 is built from 15 residues. Germline CDR1 reads SGHTS; CDR2 reads YDEGEE. The gene calls are TRBV5-8 and TRBJ2-1; 7 bases map to TRBD2. Sequenced material: peripheral blood. The clonotype originates from a woman in her twenties or thirties with COVID-19, enrolled during active disease. CDR3 nucleotides: TGTGCCAGCAGCTTGGAGGGGACTAACCTCAATGAGCAGTTCTTC. Protein: CASSLEGTNLNEQFF.